What follows are 30 T cell receptor beta chains derived from one specimen sequenced in a study of control samples from healthy donors and cancer patients. Here immunoSEQ multiplex PCR was the method, and the copy in TCRdb shows in-frame clones only, minus some. Here the sample spans 160,000 or so clones, 95% to 96% being singletons. Sequences were obtained from blood. Receptor source: a woman in her twenties or thirties in good health.

The rearrangement joins TRBV29-1 to TRBJ2-3; 8 nucleotides align to TRBD2. Germline lookup yields CDR1 SQVTM and CDR2 ANQGSEA. The CDR3 extends over 15 amino acids. J gave up 2 bases and V 3 bases, and 7 bases lay outside the gene matches. CDR3 region: CSVESGRGATDTQYF. In nucleotides, the CDR3 is TGCAGCGTTGAGTCAGGGCGGGGGGCCACAGATACGCAGTATTTT.

The CDR3 DNA sequence: TGTGCCAGCAGTCCTTTATTGACAGAAGACTATGGCTACACCTTC. The encoded protein is CASSPLLTEDYGYTF. This chain connects TRBV28 to TRBJ1-2, with D perhaps TRBD1 (5 bases). The CDR3 is 15 amino acids. Trimming took 5 bases from V and 3 from J, leaving 16 bases between them. CDR1 and CDR2 (germline): MDHEN, SYDVKM.

This clone was detected once. The chain uses TRBV5-1 and TRBJ1-2; TRBD1 matches 10 bases. The CDR3 is 16 residues long. Germline V gene data show CDR1 as SGHRS and CDR2 as YFSETQ. Trimming removed 3 bases from V and 8 bases from J; junction bases left unmatched: 13. The CDR3 region is CASSSPEDRGRRGYTF. In DNA form, the CDR3 reads TGCGCCAGCAGCTCCCCAGAAGACAGGGGGCGCAGGGGCTACACCTTC.

This chain links TRBV5-1 with TRBJ2-5, with TRBD1 identical over 10 bases. Losses at the gene ends were 5 bases for V and 5 bases for J; bases not matched to a gene: 9. The CDR3 covers 15 residues. Germline V gene lookup returns CDR1 SGHRS and CDR2 YFSETQ. CDR3 loop: CASSFMTGGFETQYF. As DNA, the CDR3 is TGCGCCAGCAGTTTCATGACAGGGGGCTTTGAGACCCAGTACTTC.

CDR3 in amino acids: CSASGLAGGPLMETQYF. The CDR3, as DNA: TGCAGTGCGAGTGGACTAGCGGGGGGTCCCCTCATGGAGACCCAGTACTTC. This chain connects TRBV20-1 to TRBJ2-5, with 14 nucleotides matching TRBD2. This CDR3 comprises 17 residues. V shed 6 bases and J 5 bases; nucleotides not matched to a gene: 14. The germline CDR1 and CDR2 sequences are DFQATT and SNEGSKA (reference sequence).

The count of this clone is one. The chain links TRBV28 to TRBJ1-3, with D tentatively TRBD1 (5 bases). V shed 8 bases and J shed 0 bases, with 11 bases lying between them. The CDR3 has 14 amino acids. Germline assignment: CDR1 MDHEN and CDR2 SYDVKM. As DNA, the CDR3 is TGTGCCAGCCTTGACAGCATCTCTGGAAACACCATATATTTT. It encodes CASLDSISGNTIYF. Together with reference TRBV28 and TRBJ1-3, the CDR3 gives the full variable domain: DVKVTQSSRYLVKRTGEKVFLECVQDMDHENMFWYRQDPGLGLRLIYFSYDVKMKEKGDIPEGYSVSREKKERFSLILESASTNQTSMYLCASLDSISGNTIYFGEGSWLTVV.

The rearrangement links TRBV19 to TRBJ1-2; the match to TRBD1 covers 8 bases. This CDR3 contains 16 residues. The germline V gene has CDR1 LNHDA and CDR2 SQIVND (reference sequence). Germline trimming cut 0 bases from V and 6 bases from J; bases unmatched to any gene: 9. The CDR3 region has the DNA TGTGCCAGTAGTATAGAGTGGTCGGGACAGGTGAATGGCTACACCTTC. Translation gives CASSIEWSGQVNGYTF.

The chain carries TRBV6-5 and TRBJ2-7; D uncertain. CDR1 MNHEY and CDR2 SVGAGI come from the germline V gene. Trimming stripped 4 bases from V and 4 bases from J, with 8 bases between. The CDR3 runs to 12 residues. The DNA for the CDR3 is TGTGCCAGCAGTTCCGAGATTTACGAGCAGTACTTC. It translates to CASSSEIYEQYF.

The chain uses TRBV18 and TRBJ1-1; no clear D gene. This CDR3 spans 15 amino acids. Trimming shortened V by 4 bases and J by 0 bases, and 12 bases separated the two germline ends. In germline, CDR1 is KGHSH, CDR2 LQKENI. CDR3 sequence reads: CASSLGPLLNTEAFF. The DNA of the CDR3 is TGTGCCAGCTCACTCGGACCCCTTTTGAACACTGAAGCTTTCTTT.

The chain carries TRBV28 and TRBJ2-7; 10 bases map to TRBD1. V lost 5 bases, J lost 5 bases, and 6 bases stayed unmatched. Germline-derived CDR1 and CDR2 are MDHEN and SYDVKM. The CDR3 has 14 amino acids. CDR3 loop: CASSLRDRGHEQYF. CDR3 sequence (DNA): TGTGCCAGCAGTCTACGGGACAGGGGCCACGAGCAGTACTTC.

The genes are TRBV5-4 and TRBJ1-5; possibly TRBD1 for D (6 bases). V lost 4 bases, J lost 2 bases, and 10 bases lay in between. Per germline, CDR1 SGHNT and CDR2 YYREEE (reference sequence). This CDR3 spans 14 amino acids. The CDR3 DNA reads as TGTGCCAGCAGCGTCAGGGGTGGCAATCAGCCCCAGCATTTT. Amino acids: CASSVRGGNQPQHF.

V and J are TRBV11-3 and TRBJ2-5; tentatively, D is TRBD2 (5 bases). Germline CDR1 SGHNT, CDR2 YENEEA. V lost 5 bases and J 5 bases, leaving 12 bases between the germline ends. The CDR3 sequence is 13 residues long. This CDR3 reads CASSRLSGETQYF. The CDR3 bases are TGTGCCAGCAGCCGTTTATCGGGGGAGACCCAGTACTTC.

This chain links TRBV11-1 with TRBJ2-7, with 8 bases lining up with TRBD1. The CDR3 totals 14 residues. The germline V gene encodes CDR1 SGHAT and CDR2 FQDESV (reference sequence). V lost 3 bases to trimming and J lost 6 bases; unmatched junction nucleotides: 7. This CDR3 reads CASSLDRVSLEQYF. Here the CDR3 DNA reads TGTGCCAGCAGCTTGGACAGGGTCTCTCTCGAGCAGTACTTC.

Comment on this clone: Other DNA sequences from this sample encode an identical CDR3 as well. The CDR3 coding sequence is TGTGCCAGCAGGCGAACAGGGAGCAATCAGCCCCAGCATTTT. Amino acid sequence: CASRRTGSNQPQHF. This chain connects TRBV28 to TRBJ1-5, with D perhaps TRBD1 (6 bases). This CDR3 spans 14 amino acids. CDR1 is MDHEN, CDR2 SYDVKM, per germline. Trimming cost V 6 bases and J 1 base, with 10 bases left between them.

V and J are TRBV4-1 and TRBJ2-7, with TRBD1 matching over 8 bases. Germline CDR1 MGHRA, CDR2 YSYEKL. The CDR3 is 20 amino acids. V lost 4 bases, J lost 0 bases, and 20 bases stayed unmatched. The CDR3 region is CASSLGAGQAHHGVSYEQYF. In DNA form, the CDR3 reads TGCGCCAGCAGCCTCGGCGCGGGACAGGCCCATCACGGGGTCTCCTACGAGCAGTACTTC.

The chain uses TRBV27 and TRBJ2-2; unclear D gene. The CDR3 spans 14 residues. V lost 0 bases and J lost 3, with 5 bases in between. The germline V gene has CDR1 MNHEY and CDR2 SMNVEV (reference sequence). The CDR3 spells CASSLSFHTGELFF. In nucleotides, the CDR3 is TGTGCCAGCAGTTTATCGTTCCACACCGGGGAGCTGTTTTTT.

This chain connects TRBV20-1 to TRBJ1-2; D ambiguous. Trimming removed 3 bases from V and 5 bases from J, with 10 bases in between. The CDR3 covers 12 residues. Germline V lookup: CDR1 DFQATT, CDR2 SNEGSKA (reference sequence). CDR3 DNA sequence: TGCAGTGCTAGTCAAGGCCGGTATGGCTACACCTTC. Its translation is CSASQGRYGYTF.

This chain connects TRBV4-2 to TRBJ2-3; the D is unclear. The germline V gene has CDR1 LGHNA and CDR2 YNFKEQ. This CDR3 is built from 14 residues. V was trimmed by 1 base and J by 3 bases, leaving 8 bases between them. As DNA, the CDR3 is TGTGCCAGCAGCCAAGTAGGTTCGACAGATACGCAGTATTTT. Its protein product is CASSQVGSTDTQYF.

The chain uses TRBV19 and TRBJ1-5; D is uncertain. Per the germline V gene, CDR1 is LNHDA and CDR2 is SQIVND (reference sequence). Trimming pared 5 bases from V and 7 bases from J, leaving 18 bases between. This CDR3 is built from 15 residues. The CDR3 is CASSGWASSSQPQHF. CDR3 bases: TGTGCCAGTAGTGGGTGGGCCTCGTCGAGCCAGCCCCAGCATTTT.

This clone was observed a single time. This chain links TRBV28 with TRBJ1-2; D perhaps matches TRBD1 (6 bases). CDR1 and CDR2 from the germline V gene are MDHEN and SYDVKM. Deletions cut 3 bases from V and 0 bases from J, with 14 bases between. The CDR3 is 16 amino acids. In DNA form, the CDR3 reads TGTGCCAGCAGTTTGTGGCGGACAGAGGCTAACTATGGCTACACCTTC. This encodes CASSLWRTEANYGYTF.

V is TRBV2 and J is TRBJ2-1; weak D call: TRBD2 (6 bases). The CDR3 runs to 17 residues. Germline loops: CDR1 SNHLY, CDR2 FYNNEI. Trimming left V 7 bases short and J 2 bases short, with 21 bases between. CDR3 protein: CASNTPVSGVTYNEQFF. In DNA, the CDR3 is TGTGCCAGCAATACCCCTGTTAGCGGAGTAACCTACAATGAGCAGTTCTTC. The full variable domain, in which reference TRBV2 and TRBJ2-1 provide the parts outside the CDR3, is EPEVTQTPSHQVTQMGQEVILRCVPISNHLYFYWYRQILGQKVEFLVSFYNNEISEKSEIFDDQFSVERPDGSNFTLKIRSTKLEDSAMYFCASNTPVSGVTYNEQFFGPGTRLTVL.

This clone came up once. The chain is built from TRBV10-2 and TRBJ2-1; D not resolved. Germline V gene sequence: CDR1 WSHSY, CDR2 SAAADI. V was clipped by 0 bases and J by 10 bases, with 7 bases between them. CDR3 length equals 12 residues. In DNA, the CDR3 is TGCGCCAGCAGTGAGTCCGTCAGGGAGCAGTTCTTC. Translation gives CASSESVREQFF.

J is TRBJ2-7 and V is TRBV6-5; TRBD2 aligns across 8 bases. CDR1 and CDR2 (germline): MNHEY, SVGAGI. Trimming took 4 bases from V and 1 from J; bases not matched to a gene: 9. The CDR3 length is 16 residues. DNA of the CDR3: TGTGCCAGCAGTTGGGGCTCGGGGGGGGCATCCTACGAGCAGTACTTC. This translates into CASSWGSGGASYEQYF.

The chain uses TRBV28 and TRBJ2-5, with 13 bases matching TRBD2. V lost 5 bases, J lost 2 bases, and 11 bases stayed unmatched. The germline V gene encodes CDR1 MDHEN and CDR2 SYDVKM. The CDR3 is made up of 18 amino acids. CDR3 amino acids: CASSPQGLAGAVQETQYF. The CDR3 DNA is TGTGCCAGCAGTCCCCAAGGACTAGCGGGAGCGGTACAAGAGACCCAGTACTTC.

The chain couples TRBV24-1 to TRBJ1-2; 7 bases are shared with TRBD1. V was pared by 3 bases and J by 0 bases, with 6 bases of the junction left unmatched. CDR1 and CDR2 from the germline V gene are KGHDR and SFDVKD. The CDR3 spans 16 residues. In DNA, the CDR3 is TGTGCCACCAGTGATCCAAGACAGGGTACTAACTATGGCTACACCTTC. Translation gives CATSDPRQGTNYGYTF.

V is TRBV3-1 (or the pseudogene TRBV3-2) and J is TRBJ2-1; TRBD1 is a possible D gene (6 bases). Germline V lookup: CDR1 LGHDT, CDR2 YNNKEL (reference sequence). This CDR3 is 16 amino acids long. With 2 bases removed from V and 0 bases from J, the gap between germline ends came to 11 bases. CDR3 residues: CASSQWDTSSYNEQFF. In DNA form, the CDR3 reads TGTGCCAGCAGCCAATGGGACACTAGCTCCTACAATGAGCAGTTCTTC.

This chain's CDR3 is CASSLVPNAGRETQYF. For the CDR3, the DNA is TGTGCCAGCAGCTTAGTTCCCAACGCAGGGCGGGAGACCCAGTACTTC. This sequence joins TRBV11-1 and TRBJ2-5; perhaps TRBD1 as D (5 bases). This CDR3 has 16 amino acids. Germline assignment: CDR1 SGHAT and CDR2 FQDESV (reference sequence). V was pared by 1 base and J by 5 bases, with 17 bases between.

V gene TRBV3-1 (or the pseudogene TRBV3-2) combines with J gene TRBJ1-2; D is perhaps TRBD1 (6 bases). The germline V and J ends were trimmed by 2 bases and 8 bases, with 15 bases remaining between them. CDR1 is LGHDT and CDR2 is YNNKEL in the germline V gene (reference sequence). CDR3 length equals 14 residues. CDR3 sequence: CASSQTGTSGGYTF. The CDR3 DNA reads as TGTGCCAGCAGCCAAACCGGGACATCAGGGGGCTACACCTTC.

The rearrangement joins TRBV6-4 to TRBJ1-6, with D uncertain. Trimming took 2 bases from V and 0 from J, leaving 2 bases between them. Germline V gives CDR1 MRHNA, CDR2 SNTAGT. The CDR3 has 14 residues. CDR3 sequence reads: CASSDGSYNSPLHF. In nucleotides, the CDR3 is TGTGCCAGCAGTGACGGCTCCTATAATTCACCCCTCCACTTT.

This rearrangement joins TRBV28 to TRBJ1-2; D is unresolved. Germline CDR1 is MDHEN and CDR2 is SYDVKM. The CDR3 sequence is 14 residues long. Trimming cost V 3 bases and J 2 bases, with 10 bases left between them. The CDR3 region has the DNA TGTGCCAGCAGTTTGGTACAGAGAAACTATGGCTACACCTTC. Amino acids: CASSLVQRNYGYTF.